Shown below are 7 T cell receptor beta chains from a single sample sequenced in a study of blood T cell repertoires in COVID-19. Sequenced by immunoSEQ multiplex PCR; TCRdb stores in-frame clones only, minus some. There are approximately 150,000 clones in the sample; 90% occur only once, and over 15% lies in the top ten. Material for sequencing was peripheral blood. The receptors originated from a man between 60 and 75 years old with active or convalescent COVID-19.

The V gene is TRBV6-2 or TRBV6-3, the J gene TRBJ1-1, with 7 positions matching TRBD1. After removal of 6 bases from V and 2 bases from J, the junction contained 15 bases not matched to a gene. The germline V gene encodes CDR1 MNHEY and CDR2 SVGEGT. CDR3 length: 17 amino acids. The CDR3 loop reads CASSLAPPDRVNTEAFF. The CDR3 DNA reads TGTGCCAGCAGCCTGGCCCCCCCAGACAGGGTCAACACTGAAGCTTTCTTT.

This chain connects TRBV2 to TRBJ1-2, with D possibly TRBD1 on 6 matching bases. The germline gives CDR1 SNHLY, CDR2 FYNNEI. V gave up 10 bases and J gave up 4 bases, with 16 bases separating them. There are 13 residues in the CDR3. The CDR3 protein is CATGEETGYGYTF. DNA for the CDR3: TGTGCCACCGGCGAGGAGACAGGCTATGGCTACACCTTC.

This chain's CDR3 is CASRGFVGGRSSYEQYF. In DNA, the CDR3 is TGCGCCAGCAGGGGGTTCGTCGGCGGGAGGAGTTCCTACGAGCAGTACTTC. This chain connects TRBV5-1 to TRBJ2-7; TRBD2 aligns across 8 bases. J was trimmed by 1 base and V by 5 bases; bases with no gene match: 14. The CDR3 runs to 17 residues. Germline CDR1 and CDR2: SGHRS and YFSETQ.

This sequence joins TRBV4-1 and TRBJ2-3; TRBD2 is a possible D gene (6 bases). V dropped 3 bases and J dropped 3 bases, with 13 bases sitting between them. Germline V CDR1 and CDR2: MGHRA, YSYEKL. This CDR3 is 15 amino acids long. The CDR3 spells CASSQGGFRTDTQYF. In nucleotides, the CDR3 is TGCGCCAGCAGCCAGGGGGGTTTTAGGACAGATACGCAGTATTTT.

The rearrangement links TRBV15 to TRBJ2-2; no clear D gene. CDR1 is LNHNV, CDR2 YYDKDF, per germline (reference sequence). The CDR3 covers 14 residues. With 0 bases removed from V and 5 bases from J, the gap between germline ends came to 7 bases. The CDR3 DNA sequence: TGTGCCACCAGCAGAGATCTAAGTACCGGGGAGCTGTTTTTT. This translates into CATSRDLSTGELFF.

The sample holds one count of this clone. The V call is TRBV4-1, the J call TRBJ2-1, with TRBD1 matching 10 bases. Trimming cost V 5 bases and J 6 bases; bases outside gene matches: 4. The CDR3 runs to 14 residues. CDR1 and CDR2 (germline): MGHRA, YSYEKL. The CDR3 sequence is CASSWTGGTNEQFF. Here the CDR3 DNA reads TGCGCCAGCAGCTGGACAGGGGGAACCAATGAGCAGTTCTTC.

Here the CDR3 DNA reads TGTGCCAGTAGTCATGGAAGGACAGGGAATTATGGCTACACCTTC. This sequence encodes CASSHGRTGNYGYTF. The chain has TRBV19 and TRBJ1-2; 8 bases are a match to TRBD1. The CDR3 is made up of 15 amino acids. With 5 bases clipped from V and 5 bases from J, the junction kept 10 bases outside the gene matches. Germline assignment: CDR1 LNHDA and CDR2 SQIVND (reference sequence).